Reported below is one T cell receptor (beta chain). A much larger clone sits a single nucleotide away, making a read error possible. This entry is derived from a study of metastatic and nonmetastatic thyroid tumors. Across the whole study: Patients with malignant and benign thyroid disease provided blood and tumor or nodule tissue, whose repertoires were compared.

Ahead of thyroid surgery, no patient had received treatment of any kind. The V segment lost 8 bases and the J segment 1 base; nucleotides outside the gene matches: 3. Germline CDR1 and CDR2: GTSNPN and SVGIG (reference sequence). CDR3 length: 12 amino acids. TCRdb reprocessed the PCR reads using MiXCR. The repertoire holds about 92,000 clones, around 14% seen once, with 3.6% in the top ten. Sequenced sample: blood. This chain uses TRBV30 with TRBJ2-3; 7 bases match TRBD1. This sequence originates from a female donor with papillary thyroid cancer or a benign thyroid nodule (not recorded which). Some clones in this sample may be carry-over from other donors' samples. The CDR3 DNA reads TGTGCCAGGGACAGAGGCACAGATACGCAGTATTTT. This codes for CARDRGTDTQYF.